Following are 3 T cell receptor beta chains from one sample sequenced in a study of OX40 agonist ivuxolimab in advanced cancers. Profiling relied on immunoSEQ multiplex PCR, and the TCRdb table lists in-frame clones only, not all of them. The sample has tens of thousands of clones, 88% seen once; the top ten hold 0.67%. The sample here was CD4+ or CD8+ T cells sorted from blood, taken in a trial of the OX40 agonist ivuxolimab. The receptors were sampled from an adult with an advanced solid tumor such as melanoma, head and neck, liver or kidney cancer.

This sequence joins TRBV7-3 and TRBJ1-1; D gene uncertain. This CDR3 has 13 residues. V was clipped by 0 bases and J by 5 bases, with 7 bases between them. Germline CDR1 reads SGHTA; CDR2 reads FQGTGA. The CDR3 DNA sequence: TGTGCCAGCAGCTTAACCGGCAGTACTGAAGCTTTCTTT. This encodes CASSLTGSTEAFF.

This chain links TRBV10-2 with TRBJ2-1, with D maybe TRBD2 (6 bases). Germline loops: CDR1 WSHSY, CDR2 SAAADI. The CDR3 runs 14 residues. V dropped 4 bases and J dropped 6 bases, with 13 bases sitting between them. CDR3: CASSGDSRRNEQFF. The CDR3 region has the DNA TGCGCCAGCAGTGGGGACTCCCGGCGCAATGAGCAGTTCTTC.

J is TRBJ2-7 and V is TRBV7-9; the match to TRBD2 covers 12 bases. The V segment lost 1 base and the J segment 7 bases; nucleotides outside the gene matches: 8. The length of the CDR3 is 16 residues. Germline V CDR1 and CDR2: SEHNR, FQNEAQ (reference sequence). CDR3 residues: CASSLVFTSGRFEQYF. In DNA form, the CDR3 reads TGTGCCAGCAGCTTAGTTTTCACTAGCGGGAGGTTTGAGCAGTACTTC.